Listed below are T cell receptor beta chains from one sample, sequenced in a study of blood T cell repertoires in COVID-19. Clones were read by immunoSEQ multiplex PCR, and TCRdb kept only the in-frame ones, dropping some. Of about 360,000 clones listed, less than 90% were seen once; the top ten hold under 8.5%. The material sequenced was peripheral blood. The receptors shown here come from an older woman with COVID-19, enrolled during active disease. Each CDR3 is given with its conserved first and last residue. The D gene is left open where the match is weak. Expanded clones get a size class; other rows say once, few or many, or leave the size out.

cdr3_nt cdr3_aa v_call d_call j_call clone_size
TGTGCCAGCAGCCACGTCGGCGGGGAGCTGTTTTTT CASSHVGGELFF TRBV3-1/TRBV3-2 - TRBJ2-2 -
TGTGCCAGCAGCCAAGATGGGACTAGCGGCTACAATGAGCAGTTCTTC CASSQDGTSGYNEQFF TRBV4-2 TRBD2 TRBJ2-1 -
TGCAGTGCTAGTGTAAACTCTGGAAACACCATATATTTT CSASVNSGNTIYF TRBV20-1 - TRBJ1-3 -
TGTGCCAGTCCCCCCGGAGGACTTGGGGGGGGGTGGGAGCAGTACTTC CASPPGGLGGGWEQYF TRBV19 TRBD2 TRBJ2-7 -
TGTGCCAGCAGCCGGGACATGTCAGATGGCTACACCTTC CASSRDMSDGYTF TRBV2 - TRBJ1-2 few
TGTGCCAGCAGCGTATCAAGCGGGGGCAGGGGGTCCCCCACAGATACGCAGTATTTT CASSVSSGGRGSPTDTQYF TRBV9 - TRBJ2-3 -
TGCGCCAGCAGTCCAAGAGCAGGGGGTAATGATCAGCCCCAGCATTTT CASSPRAGGNDQPQHF TRBV4-1 TRBD1 TRBJ1-5 once
TGTGCCAGCAGCCCGGACAGGGCCTACAATGAGCAGTTCTTC CASSPDRAYNEQFF TRBV7-9 TRBD1 TRBJ2-1 -
TGTGCCAGCAGCTTAACGGTGAACACTGAAGCTTTCTTT CASSLTVNTEAFF TRBV11-2 - TRBJ1-1 few
TGTGCCAGCAGCCCCACTCTCGCCCTCACAGATACGCAGTATTTT CASSPTLALTDTQYF TRBV7-3 - TRBJ2-3 once
TGTGCCAGCAGCCCCCGACAGGCCAACTTGTATGGCTACACCTTC CASSPRQANLYGYTF TRBV9 - TRBJ1-2 -
TGCGCCAGCAGCTTGGCCTCAGGGGGAATGATAGATACGCAGTATTTT CASSLASGGMIDTQYF TRBV5-1 TRBD1 TRBJ2-3 -
TGTGCCAGCAGCCCCCGGAGCGGTAACTACACCGGGGAGCTGTTTTTT CASSPRSGNYTGELFF TRBV6-2/TRBV6-3 - TRBJ2-2 -
TGCGCCAGCAGCTTGGAATCGCACACCTACAATGAGCAGTTCTTC CASSLESHTYNEQFF TRBV5-1 - TRBJ2-1 -
TGTGCCAGCAGTTCTCTCGGAACAGGGGAAGAGACCCAGTACTTC CASSSLGTGEETQYF TRBV6-5 TRBD1 TRBJ2-5 -
TGTGCCAGCAGGACCCCGACAGGGGGCTCTGGTGAAAAACTGTTTTTT CASRTPTGGSGEKLFF TRBV6-6 TRBD1 TRBJ1-4 few
TGTGCCAGTAGTATGTCGGGGTCGCCTAACTATGGCTACACCTTC CASSMSGSPNYGYTF TRBV19 - TRBJ1-2 -
TGCGCCAGCAGTTTTACAGGGGAGAACTATGGCTACACCTTC CASSFTGENYGYTF TRBV5-1 TRBD1 TRBJ1-2 -
TGTGCCAGCAGTTACCGGACAGGGGAATTAACAGATACGCAGTATTTT CASSYRTGELTDTQYF TRBV6-2/TRBV6-3 TRBD1 TRBJ2-3 -
TGTGCCATTGCCGGGACTATCTATGGCTACACCTTC CAIAGTIYGYTF TRBV28 - TRBJ1-2 -
TGTGCCAGCAGTTTATACGGGGGTCCGCAATACTTC CASSLYGGPQYF TRBV28 - TRBJ2-7 -
TGTGCCAGCAGCGTACGGGAGGCCCGAGGGGGCTACACCTTC CASSVREARGGYTF TRBV3-1/TRBV3-2 - TRBJ1-2 -
TGTGCCTGGAGTGGAGGGGGTCGGAATAACTATGGCTACACCTTC CAWSGGGRNNYGYTF TRBV30 - TRBJ1-2 -
TGTGCCAGCTCACCACCCAGGGCCACGCCGAACACTGAAGCTTTCTTT CASSPPRATPNTEAFF TRBV18 - TRBJ1-1 -
TGTGCCAGCAGCCCCGGGACTAGCGGGGGGGCCCGGAATGAGCAGTTCTTC CASSPGTSGGARNEQFF TRBV5-4 TRBD2 TRBJ2-1 -
TGTGCCAGCAGCTCCCTAGGACTGATTGGAAACACCATATATTTT CASSSLGLIGNTIYF TRBV11-3 - TRBJ1-3 -
TGTGCCAGCAGCCGGACACTCCTCCTCGGCACTGAAGCTTTCTTT CASSRTLLLGTEAFF TRBV6-5 - TRBJ1-1 -
TGCGCCAGCAGCACTCTAGCGGGGGGGCTTAATGAGCAGTTCTTC CASSTLAGGLNEQFF TRBV5-1 TRBD2 TRBJ2-1 -
TGTGCCAGCAGCTTGGGGGGACAGGTAACCTACGAGCAGTACTTC CASSLGGQVTYEQYF TRBV5-6 TRBD1 TRBJ2-7 -
TGTGCCAGCAGTGGGACAATAAACAATGAGCAGTTCTTC CASSGTINNEQFF TRBV2 - TRBJ2-1 -
TGTGCCAGCAGCCAGGGACAGGGCGACTACGAGCAGTACTTC CASSQGQGDYEQYF TRBV5-4 TRBD1 TRBJ2-7 -
TGTGCCAGCAGCTTAGTGCGAGCGCAGCAATACGAGCAGTACTTC CASSLVRAQQYEQYF TRBV5-5 - TRBJ2-7 few
TGTGCCAGTATCGGGGGAAACTCCTATAATTCACCCCTCCACTTT CASIGGNSYNSPLHF TRBV7-9 - TRBJ1-6 -
TGTGCCAGCAGCCCTATACAGGGGGCGGCCACCGGGGAGCTGTTTTTT CASSPIQGAATGELFF TRBV9 TRBD1 TRBJ2-2 -
TGTGCCAGCAGTTTCAGGGGGACAGGGGGCAATGAGCAGTTCTTC CASSFRGTGGNEQFF TRBV28 TRBD1 TRBJ2-1 -
TGTGCCAGCAGCCCACACACACAGTTCTACAATCAGCCCCAGCATTTT CASSPHTQFYNQPQHF TRBV7-9 - TRBJ1-5 -
TGTGCCAGCTCAGGGGGGAATGGCTACACCTTC CASSGGNGYTF TRBV7-3 TRBD1 TRBJ1-2 -
TGTGCCACTGCGGGACAGAGTCATCCCGGGGAGCTGTTTTTT CATAGQSHPGELFF TRBV2 - TRBJ2-2 many
TGTGCCAGCAGCCTAGGACAGGGGGCCGTAGGCTACACCTTC CASSLGQGAVGYTF TRBV11-2 TRBD1 TRBJ1-2 -
TGCAGCGTTGGGGCGGACAGGGGTGCCGGGGAGCTGTTTTTT CSVGADRGAGELFF TRBV29-1 TRBD1 TRBJ2-2 -
TGTGCCAGCAGCCCCCTAGCGGGGGCCCAAGAGACCCAGTACTTC CASSPLAGAQETQYF TRBV14 TRBD2 TRBJ2-5 -
TGTGCCAGCTCACTTAGCGTCCCTAACCTTCTTACAGATACGCAGTATTTT CASSLSVPNLLTDTQYF TRBV18 - TRBJ2-3 -
TGCGCCAGCAGCTTGAACCGAGGGAACACTGAAGCTTTCTTT CASSLNRGNTEAFF TRBV5-1 - TRBJ1-1 -
TGTGCCAGCAGCTCTAACAGGGGTTCCAATCAGCCCCAGCATTTT CASSSNRGSNQPQHF TRBV6-6 TRBD1 TRBJ1-5 -
TGTGCCAGCATAGGTCGGGGGACCACAGATACGCAGTATTTT CASIGRGTTDTQYF TRBV6-5 - TRBJ2-3 -
TGTGCCAGCACGCATACCAACAGGGGCAACACTGAAGCTTTCTTT CASTHTNRGNTEAFF TRBV19 TRBD1 TRBJ1-1 -
TGTGCCAGCACCGACAGGGACACCGGGGAGCTGTTTTTT CASTDRDTGELFF TRBV11-3 TRBD1 TRBJ2-2 -
TGTGCCAGCAGGAACAGGGAACAAGAGACCCAGTACTTC CASRNREQETQYF TRBV6-5 - TRBJ2-5 once
TGTGCCAGCAGCCGTGACAGGGTCAATCAGCCCCAGCATTTT CASSRDRVNQPQHF TRBV7-9 TRBD1 TRBJ1-5 -
TGTGCCAGCAGGAAAGGGGCGATCCAAGAGACCCAGTACTTC CASRKGAIQETQYF TRBV6-5 - TRBJ2-5 -
TGTGCCAGCAGCTCGACAGGTGCCTACGAGCAGTACTTC CASSSTGAYEQYF TRBV25-1 - TRBJ2-7 -
TGTGCCAGCTCGGGACAGTTTAACACTGAAGCTTTCTTT CASSGQFNTEAFF TRBV5-6 TRBD1 TRBJ1-1 once
TGCGCCAGCAGCTTGGGCGGGACAGAGGGCCAGCCCCAGCATTTT CASSLGGTEGQPQHF TRBV5-1 TRBD1 TRBJ1-5 -
TGCGCCAGCAGACCGGGAGAGGTAAAAGAGACCCAGTACTTC CASRPGEVKETQYF TRBV5-1 - TRBJ2-5 -
TGTGCCACCCAGACTAGCGTGTACCAAGAGACCCAGTACTTC CATQTSVYQETQYF TRBV2 TRBD2 TRBJ2-5 once